This T cell receptor beta chain came from a study of T cells in Graves' hyperthyroidism and ophthalmopathy. Overall study context: Peripheral blood was taken when the disease was first diagnosed, before any treatment began. Study observations and caveats: Most thyroid-expanded clonotypes above 0.001 were also found in blood.

Many counts were recorded for this clonotype. Its target is unknown. This CDR3 spans 14 amino acids. Germline V lookup: CDR1 DFQATT, CDR2 SNEGSKA (reference sequence). For Graves' hyperthyroidism to be stable, ophthalmopathy could not progress within 18 months. An approximately 9.4 ml volume of fresh peripheral blood provided the PBMCs. TCR beta CDR3 regions were amplified from RNA. TCR CDR3 underwent first-round RT-PCR with the HTBI primer set. TCRdb reprocessed the multiplex PCR reads via MiXCR and lists one record per CDR3 protein. The sample consists of around 200,000 distinct CDR3 sequences, 15% to 20% of them appearing once.

The chain uses TRBV20-1 and TRBJ1-3; TRBD1 aligns across 8 bases. This clonotype originated in a man aged 40-49 years with Graves' hyperthyroidism. The source material was blood. The CDR3 sequence: CRAGTGSSGNTIYF. The CDR3 region has the DNA TGCAGGGCGGGGACAGGTAGCTCTGGAAACACCATATATTTT.